Sequencing of this T cell receptor beta chain was carried out in a study of blood T cell repertoires in COVID-19. Study-level information: COVID-19 samples, acute and convalescent, were from the United States, Italy and Spain.

Assay used: immunoSEQ multiplex PCR; TCRdb lists only in-frame clones, some missing. This sample has 150,000 to 200,000 clones; 80% occur once, and the top ten carry less than 6%. The CDR3 consists of 17 residues. The ends lost 0 bases at V and 3 bases at J; junction bases unmatched: 6. Germline values: CDR1 ENHRY, CDR2 SYGVKD. Ten or more counts support this clone. Participants were aged about 18 to 90 years, lived in 20 to 30 US areas, and enrolled virtually. Recovered status applied to Cohort 3 donors who had two consecutive negative PCRs. It also applied to those with clearance or with symptom resolution.

V is TRBV10-3 and J is TRBJ1-5; 9 nucleotides line up with TRBD1. The receptor's source is a man in his forties or fifties who had recovered from COVID-19. The material sequenced was PBMCs or T cells enriched from blood (not recorded which). The CDR3 DNA reads TGTGCCATCAGTGAGTCCGACAGGGGGGGAATCAATCAGCCCCAGCATTTT. Encoded protein: CAISESDRGGINQPQHF.